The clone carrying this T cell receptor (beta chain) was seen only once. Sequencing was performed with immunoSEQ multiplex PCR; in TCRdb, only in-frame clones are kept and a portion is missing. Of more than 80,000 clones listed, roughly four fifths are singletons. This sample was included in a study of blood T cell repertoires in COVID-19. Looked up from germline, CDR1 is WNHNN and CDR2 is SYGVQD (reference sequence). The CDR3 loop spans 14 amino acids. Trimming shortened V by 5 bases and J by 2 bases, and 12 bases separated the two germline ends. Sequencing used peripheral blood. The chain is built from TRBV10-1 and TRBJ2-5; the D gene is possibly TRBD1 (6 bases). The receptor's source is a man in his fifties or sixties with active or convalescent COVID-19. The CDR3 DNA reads TGCGCCAGCAGTCAACACAGGGCTCAAGAGACCCAGTACTTC. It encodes CASSQHRAQETQYF.